This T cell receptor (beta chain) was identified in a study of blood T cell repertoires in COVID-19. Whole-study context: The United States, Italy and Spain supplied acute and convalescent COVID-19 samples.

The V gene end was trimmed by 7 bases and the J gene end by 2 bases; junction bases not matched to a gene: 8. Germline V gives CDR1 MNHEY, CDR2 SMNVEV (reference sequence). This CDR3 spans 15 amino acids. Assay used: immunoSEQ multiplex PCR; TCRdb lists only in-frame clones, some missing. The data contain some 80,000 clones, approximately 82% of them singletons. The chain has TRBV27 and TRBJ2-3, with 8 positions matching TRBD1. The sample consisted of peripheral blood. The origin of this receptor is a human donor in a cohort sampled during active COVID-19. The CDR3 reads CASIKRDRFTDTQYF. The DNA for the CDR3 is TGTGCCAGCATCAAAAGGGACAGGTTCACAGATACGCAGTATTTT.